This passage covers 26 T cell receptor beta chains from one sample sequenced in a study of T cells after yellow fever vaccination. TCRdb used MiXCR to reprocess the 5' RACE reads, holding one entry per CDR3 protein. This sample has about 320,000 distinct CDR3 sequences, with approximately 4.3% found just once. Specimen: PBMCs, collected 15 days after the yellow fever booster vaccination. Receptors were obtained from a man aged 18 to 30 who received the YFV17D yellow fever vaccine.

This clonotype was counted many times. This chain uses TRBV3-1 with TRBJ2-5; 7 nucleotides line up with TRBD1. The CDR3 is made up of 14 amino acids. V lost 4 bases and J lost 2; bases outside the gene matches: 4. Germline lookup yields CDR1 LGHDT and CDR2 YNNKEL (reference sequence). Written as DNA, the CDR3 is TGTGCCAGCAGCCGGACGACAGGGCAAGAGACCCAGTACTTC. Encoded protein: CASSRTTGQETQYF.

This chain uses TRBV7-6 with TRBJ1-1, with D possibly matching TRBD1 (5 bases). The CDR3 totals 13 residues. V gave up 5 bases and J gave up 7 bases, with 14 bases separating them. Germline values: CDR1 SGHVS, CDR2 FNYEAQ. The chain's CDR3 is CASSAVGEGEAFF. The CDR3 nucleotides are TGTGCCAGCAGCGCGGTAGGGGAAGGTGAAGCTTTCTTT.

The chain couples TRBV5-5 to TRBJ2-3; 12 bases match TRBD2. Trimming cost V 0 bases and J 5 bases; bases outside gene matches: 4. This CDR3 contains 16 residues. The germline V gene encodes CDR1 SGHKS and CDR2 YYEKEE (reference sequence). This chain's CDR3 is CASSLGLAGAGDTQYF. CDR3 DNA sequence: TGTGCCAGCAGCTTGGGACTAGCGGGGGCTGGAGATACGCAGTATTTT.

The table lists this clonotype with many counts. The chain carries TRBV7-2 and TRBJ2-3; D call uncertain. Trimming removed 6 bases from V and 0 bases from J, with 10 bases in between. CDR1 and CDR2 from the germline V gene are SGHTA and FQGNSA. The CDR3 contains 14 residues. CDR3 nucleotides: TGTGCCAGCAGTCCTCGACGTAGCACAGATACGCAGTATTTT. This gives the protein CASSPRRSTDTQYF.

This clonotype has at least ten counts. The chain combines TRBV9 with TRBJ1-3, with D perhaps TRBD1 (6 bases). V lost 4 bases, J lost 2 bases, and 10 bases lay in between. CDR3 length: 14 amino acids. Per the germline V gene, CDR1 is SGDLS and CDR2 is YYNGEE. CDR3 bases: TGTGCCAGCAGCCAACAGGGTACTGGAAACACCATATATTTT. As protein: CASSQQGTGNTIYF.

This clonotype was counted a few times. V gene TRBV5-5 combines with J gene TRBJ1-2; D ambiguous. The ends were cut back, 7 bases at V and 1 base at J, with 14 bases in the middle. Germline CDR1 and CDR2: SGHKS and YYEKEE (reference sequence). CDR3 length: 14 amino acids. CDR3 residues: CASVSPGHNYGYTF. The CDR3, as DNA: TGTGCCAGCGTTTCCCCCGGCCATAACTATGGCTACACCTTC.

In this sample, this clonotype turned up a few times. The chain uses TRBV7-2 and TRBJ1-5; D is possibly TRBD1 (5 bases). The CDR3 loop spans 13 amino acids. Germline-derived CDR1 and CDR2 are SGHTA and FQGNSA. Deletions cut 5 bases from V and 5 bases from J, with 10 bases between. DNA for the CDR3: TGTGCCAGCAGCCCCATCAGGGATCAGCCCCAGCATTTT. Protein product: CASSPIRDQPQHF.

This clonotype was counted a few times. The rearrangement links TRBV4-1 to TRBJ1-3; perhaps TRBD1 as D (6 bases). The CDR3 covers 17 residues. Trimming removed 1 base at V and 0 bases at J, with 13 bases between. Germline CDR1 and CDR2: MGHRA and YSYEKL. CDR3: CASSQGFTGSSGNTIYF. The CDR3 region has the DNA TGCGCCAGCAGCCAAGGATTTACAGGGAGCTCTGGAAACACCATATATTTT.

This clonotype was counted at least ten times. The rearrangement joins TRBV20-1 to TRBJ1-2; D unclear. Between the trimmed V and J ends, which lost 4 bases and 10 bases, there was a span of 10 bases. CDR1 is DFQATT and CDR2 is SNEGSKA in the germline V gene (reference sequence). The CDR3 totals 10 residues. CDR3 DNA sequence: TGCAGTGCTACGCCGGAGTCCTACACCTTC. Translating it yields CSATPESYTF.

This clonotype was seen a few times. The chain joins TRBV7-8 to TRBJ2-7, with D possibly TRBD2 on 5 matching bases. Germline-derived CDR1 and CDR2 are SGHVS and FQNEAQ. V was shortened by 5 bases and J by 0 bases, with 14 bases between the two germline ends. The CDR3 contains 15 residues. The CDR3: CASSPLGVSSYEQYF. CDR3 in DNA: TGTGCCAGCAGCCCCCTCGGGGTCAGCTCCTACGAGCAGTACTTC.

This rearrangement joins TRBV5-1 to TRBJ1-1; D gene uncertain. Trimming cost V 0 bases and J 5 bases, with 11 bases left between them. The germline gives CDR1 SGHRS, CDR2 YFSETQ. The CDR3 is 14 residues long. CDR3 nucleotide sequence: TGCGCCAGCAGCTTGGGACCGCCCGGGACTGAAGCTTTCTTT. It translates to CASSLGPPGTEAFF.

The chain has TRBV2 and TRBJ2-3; maybe TRBD2 (5 bases). This CDR3 spans 15 amino acids. Trimming removed 2 bases from V and 3 bases from J, with 12 bases in between. Germline lookup yields CDR1 SNHLY and CDR2 FYNNEI. CDR3 residues: CASSESRDKTDTQYF. The CDR3 DNA reads as TGTGCCAGCAGTGAATCCCGGGATAAAACAGATACGCAGTATTTT.

This clonotype was recorded at least ten times. The rearrangement links TRBV7-9 to TRBJ2-7, with 9 nucleotides matching TRBD2. The CDR3 has 13 amino acids. V dropped 5 bases and J dropped 5; count of bases not matched to a gene: 4. Germline V CDR1 and CDR2: SEHNR, FQNEAQ (reference sequence). The CDR3 region is CASSRSGGDEQYF. The CDR3 region has the DNA TGTGCCAGCAGCCGTAGCGGGGGCGACGAGCAGTACTTC.

V is TRBV7-9 and J is TRBJ2-7; D may be TRBD1 (5 bases). There are 12 residues in the CDR3. V dropped 5 bases and J dropped 9 bases, with 14 bases sitting between them. Germline V lookup: CDR1 SEHNR, CDR2 FQNEAQ (reference sequence). The CDR3: CASSPGDSSQYV. The CDR3 bases are TGTGCCAGCAGCCCAGGCGACAGTTCGCAGTACGTC.

This clonotype was counted many times. The rearrangement uses TRBV6-4 and TRBJ2-3, with 7 nucleotides matching TRBD2. The CDR3 has 21 residues. The V segment lost 4 bases and the J segment 0 bases; nucleotides outside the gene matches: 22. Germline lookup yields CDR1 MRHNA and CDR2 SNTAGT. The CDR3 DNA sequence: TGTGCCAGCAGTGTCAAGGGACTAAGCAACAAACCTGGGCCTAGCACAGATACGCAGTATTTT. Its protein product is CASSVKGLSNKPGPSTDTQYF.

Many counts were recorded for this clonotype. The chain links TRBV4-2 to TRBJ2-5; D might be TRBD2 (5 bases). Trimming left V 0 bases short and J 1 base short, with 15 bases between. CDR1 is LGHNA, CDR2 YNFKEQ, per germline. The CDR3 covers 17 residues. In DNA, the CDR3 is TGTGCCAGCAGCCAAGACCCGGTGGGAGCGCCCCAAGAGACCCAGTACTTC. Protein: CASSQDPVGAPQETQYF.

In this sample, this clonotype turned up a few times. V usage is TRBV7-9 and J usage is TRBJ2-1; D remains ambiguous. This CDR3 has 15 amino acids. Germline V lookup: CDR1 SEHNR, CDR2 FQNEAQ (reference sequence). Between the trimmed V and J ends, which lost 0 bases and 4 bases, there was a span of 10 bases. The CDR3 region has the DNA TGTGCCAGCAGCTTAGCATCAGTAAGTTACAATGAGCAGTTCTTC. Amino acid sequence: CASSLASVSYNEQFF.

This clonotype has only a few counts. This chain links TRBV12-3 or TRBV12-4 with TRBJ1-3; D unresolved. The V gene lost 2 bases and the J gene lost 4 bases, with 12 bases spanning the gap. The CDR3 is made up of 15 amino acids. CDR3 in amino acids: CASSLNTGGGNTIYF. The CDR3 DNA reads TGTGCCAGCAGTTTAAATACGGGCGGGGGAAACACCATATATTTT.

V usage is TRBV27 and J usage is TRBJ1-2; D uncertain. Trimming removed 5 bases from V and 5 bases from J, with 15 bases in between. Per the germline V gene, CDR1 is MNHEY and CDR2 is SMNVEV (reference sequence). The length of the CDR3 is 14 residues. The CDR3 bases are TGTGCCAGCAGTCCCACCCGACGGTTTTATGGCTACACCTTC. Amino acids: CASSPTRRFYGYTF.

This clonotype was counted at least ten times. The chain is built from TRBV15 and TRBJ2-5; 7 nucleotides align to TRBD1. There are 14 residues in the CDR3. Germline CDR1 and CDR2: LNHNV and YYDKDF (reference sequence). Trimming took 0 bases from V and 2 from J; bases not matched to a gene: 0. CDR3 protein: CATSRDRGQETQYF. The CDR3 DNA reads as TGTGCCACCAGCAGAGACAGGGGGCAAGAGACCCAGTACTTC.

This clonotype has at least ten counts. For the CDR3, the DNA is TGCGCCAGCAGCTATTTAGCGGGGGGCGCCCCAGGAGAGCAGTTCTTC. It yields the protein CASSYLAGGAPGEQFF. This sequence joins TRBV4-3 and TRBJ2-1; 10 bases fit TRBD2. CDR3 size: 16 residues. CDR1 is LGHNA, CDR2 YSLEER, per germline. V gave up 5 bases and J gave up 10 bases; unmatched junction bases: 14.

This chain uses TRBV27 with TRBJ2-5; 10 nucleotides agree with TRBD2. The J segment lost 7 bases and the V segment lost 3 bases, leaving 14 bases of the junction unmatched. Germline CDR1 MNHEY, CDR2 SMNVEV (reference sequence). There are 17 residues in the CDR3. The CDR3 DNA is TGTGCCAGCAGTTTTTTAGCGGGGGGCAGACGGAGCGGGACCCAGTACTTC. Residues: CASSFLAGGRRSGTQYF.

The rearrangement links TRBV5-4 to TRBJ2-7; the match to TRBD1 covers 8 bases. Germline CDR1 and CDR2: SGHNT and YYREEE (reference sequence). The CDR3 is 14 residues long. With 2 bases clipped from V and 3 bases from J, the junction kept 4 bases outside the gene matches. The CDR3 is CASSFGDRGYEQYF. The CDR3 DNA follows: TGTGCCAGCAGCTTCGGTGACAGGGGCTACGAGCAGTACTTC.

This clonotype was observed a handful of times. The chain recombines TRBV6-6 with TRBJ2-1, with D possibly matching TRBD2 (6 bases). This CDR3 contains 14 residues. With 0 bases removed from V and 9 bases from J, the gap between germline ends came to 12 bases. Looked up from germline, CDR1 is MNHNY and CDR2 is SVGAGI (reference sequence). CDR3 sequence (DNA): TGTGCCAGCAGTTACTCGAAGGACTACGGTGAGCAGTTCTTC. The encoded protein is CASSYSKDYGEQFF.

This clonotype was seen once. This clone may be a read error of a much larger clone one base away. The chain joins TRBV5-1 to TRBJ2-1; TRBD2 aligns across 9 bases. From germline, CDR1 is SGHRS and CDR2 YFSETQ. The CDR3 spans 14 residues. This CDR3 reads CASSPGTSLNEQSF. The CDR3 DNA is TGCGCCAGCAGCCCCGGGACTAGCCTAAATGAGCAGTCCTTC.

This clonotype has at least ten counts. This chain joins TRBV7-2 and TRBJ2-5; unclear D gene. CDR3 length equals 12 residues. Germline V lookup: CDR1 SGHTA, CDR2 FQGNSA. Trimming removed 5 bases from V and 5 bases from J, with 9 bases in between. Written as DNA, the CDR3 is TGTGCCAGCAGCCTACTCAAGGAGACCCAGTACTTC. It is translated as CASSLLKETQYF.